The sequence of this TCR beta chain was determined in a study of OX40 agonist ivuxolimab in advanced cancers. Study background: Dose-escalation subjects each had hepatocellular carcinoma, melanoma, renal cell or head and neck cancer. Study-level results: Clonal expansion was seen in CD4+ and CD8+ blood T cells by week 6 at 0.1 to 3.0 mg/kg. Antigens targeted by the expanded peripheral T cells were not determined.

Details on this clone: Its antigen is unknown.

Some clones are missing from TCRdb's copy, which holds only in-frame ones; the method was immunoSEQ multiplex PCR. The table has some 71,000 clones, about 90% seen once. This CDR3 comprises 13 residues. Germline assignment: CDR1 SGHTA and CDR2 FQGTGA. Between the trimmed V and J ends, which lost 1 base and 7 bases, there was a span of 8 bases. The material sequenced was CD4+ or CD8+ T cells sorted from blood, taken in a trial of the OX40 agonist ivuxolimab. This chain uses TRBV7-3 with TRBJ2-1; D possibly corresponds to TRBD2 (6 bases). The sequence came from an adult with an advanced solid tumor such as melanoma, head and neck, liver or kidney cancer. CDR3 loop: CASSLIAGNEQFF. Written as DNA, the CDR3 is TGTGCCAGCAGCTTAATCGCGGGGAATGAGCAGTTCTTC. Drawing the rest from reference TRBV7-3 and TRBJ2-1, the complete variable domain is GAGVSQTPSNKVTEKGKYVELRCDPISGHTALYWYRQSLGQGPEFLIYFQGTGAADDSGLPNDRFFAVRPEGSVSTLKIQRTERGDSAVYLCASSLIAGNEQFFGPGTRLTVL.